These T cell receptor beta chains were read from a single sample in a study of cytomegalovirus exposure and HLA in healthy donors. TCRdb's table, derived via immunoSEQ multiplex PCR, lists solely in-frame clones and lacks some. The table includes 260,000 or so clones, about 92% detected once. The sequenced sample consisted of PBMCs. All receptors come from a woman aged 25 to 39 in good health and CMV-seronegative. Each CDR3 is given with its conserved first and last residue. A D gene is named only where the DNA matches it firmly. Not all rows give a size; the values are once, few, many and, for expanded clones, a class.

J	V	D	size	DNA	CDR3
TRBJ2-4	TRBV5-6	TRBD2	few	TGTGCCAGCAGCTCCAGATGGACTAGCGGTTCTATAGCCAAAAACATTCAGTACTTC	CASSSRWTSGSIAKNIQYF
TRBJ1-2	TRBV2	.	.	TGTGCCAGCCAGGGGAACTATGGCTACACCTTC	CASQGNYGYTF
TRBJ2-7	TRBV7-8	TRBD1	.	TGTGCCAGCAGCTTAGAGGTTAGGACAGGGCCCTACGAGCAGTACTTC	CASSLEVRTGPYEQYF
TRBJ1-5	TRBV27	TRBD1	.	TGTGCCAGCAGCCCCGGGACAGGGGGACAGCAGCCCCAGCATTTT	CASSPGTGGQQPQHF
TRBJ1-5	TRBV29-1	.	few	TGCAGCGTTCGTGACAGCAAGAATCAGCCCCAGCATTTT	CSVRDSKNQPQHF
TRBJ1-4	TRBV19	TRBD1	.	TGTGCCAGTAGTACCCGGGACAGGGGGACAACTAATGAAAAACTGTTTTTT	CASSTRDRGTTNEKLFF
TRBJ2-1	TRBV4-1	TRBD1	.	TGCGCCAGCCAGTCCAGGGGGCTTACCGATGAGCAGTTCTTC	CASQSRGLTDEQFF
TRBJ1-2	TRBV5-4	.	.	TGTGCCAGCAGCTCCGGACAGCTCTATGGCTACACCTTC	CASSSGQLYGYTF
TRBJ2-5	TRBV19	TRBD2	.	TGTGCCAGTAGCACGATAGCGGGAGGGCCTAGGGGCCAAGAGACCCAGTACTTC	CASSTIAGGPRGQETQYF
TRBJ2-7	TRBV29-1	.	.	TGCAGCGGTGTAGTACCCTTGTCCTACGAGCAGTACTTC	CSGVVPLSYEQYF
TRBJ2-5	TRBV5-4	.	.	TGTGCCAGCAGCTTTTATAGAGAGACCCAGTACTTC	CASSFYRETQYF
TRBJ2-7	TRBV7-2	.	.	TGTGCCAGCAGCCCGCGGGCTAACTCCTACGAGCAGTACTTC	CASSPRANSYEQYF
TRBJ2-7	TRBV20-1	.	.	TGCAGTGCTAGGACAGAATACGAGCAGTACTTC	CSARTEYEQYF
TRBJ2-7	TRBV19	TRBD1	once	TGTGCCAGTAGTATAGCCCGAGGGACAGGGGGCTACGAGCAGTACTTC	CASSIARGTGGYEQYF
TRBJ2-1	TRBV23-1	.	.	TGCGCCACCTACACCGGGCGTGAGCAGTTCTTC	CATYTGREQFF
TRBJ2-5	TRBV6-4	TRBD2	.	TGTGCCAGCAGTGACGTGACTAGCAGTAAGCAAGAGACCCAGTACTTC	CASSDVTSSKQETQYF
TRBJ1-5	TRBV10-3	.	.	TGTGCCATCAGTCAAGGTAGCAATCAGCCCCAGCATTTT	CAISQGSNQPQHF
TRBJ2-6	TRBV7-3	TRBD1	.	TGTGCCAGCAGCCGCGAGGGGGCGACTGGGGCCAACGTCCTGACTTTC	CASSREGATGANVLTF
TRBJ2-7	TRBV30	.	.	TGTGCCTGGAGCAGTGACAGAGTCAACTACGAGCAGTACTTC	CAWSSDRVNYEQYF
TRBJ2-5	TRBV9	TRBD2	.	TGTGCCAGCAGCGTCAGAAGCGGGAGAGGGGAGACCCAGTACTTC	CASSVRSGRGETQYF
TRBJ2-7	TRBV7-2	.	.	TGTGCCAGCCGGACTACCCCCTACGAGCAGTACTTC	CASRTTPYEQYF
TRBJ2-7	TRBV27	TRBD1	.	TGTGCCAGCAGTTTAATATCGGGACAGGGGGGCGAGCAGTACTTC	CASSLISGQGGEQYF
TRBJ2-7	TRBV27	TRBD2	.	TGTGCCAGCAGGAGACAAGGACTAGCGGATAGCTCCTACGAGCAGTACTTC	CASRRQGLADSSYEQYF
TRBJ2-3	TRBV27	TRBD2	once	TGTGCCAGCAGACCCCCTGGGGGACTAGCGGGAGATACGCAGTATTTT	CASRPPGGLAGDTQYF
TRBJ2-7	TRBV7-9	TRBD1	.	TGTGCCAGCAGCGGTCGACAGGGGAACTCCTACGAGCAGTACTTC	CASSGRQGNSYEQYF
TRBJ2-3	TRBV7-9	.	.	TGTGCCAGCAGCCTTAGCACAGATACGCAGTATTTT	CASSLSTDTQYF
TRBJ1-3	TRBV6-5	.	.	TGTGCCAGCAGGACATCCCAGGGAAGTGGAAACACCATATATTTT	CASRTSQGSGNTIYF
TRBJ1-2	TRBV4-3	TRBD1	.	TGCGCCAGCAGCCAAGTCTCGGGACAGCCCTACACCTTC	CASSQVSGQPYTF
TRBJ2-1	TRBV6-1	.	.	TGTGCCAGCAGATCAGGGCTAGAAGGACACAATGAGCAGTTCTTC	CASRSGLEGHNEQFF
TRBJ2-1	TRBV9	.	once	TGTGCCAGCAGCGGATCAGGGTCGGGGGACAATGAGCAGTTCTTC	CASSGSGSGDNEQFF
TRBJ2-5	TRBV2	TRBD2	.	TGTGCCAGCAAAGGGACTAGCGGGACAGAGACCCAGTACTTC	CASKGTSGTETQYF
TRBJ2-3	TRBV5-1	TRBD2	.	TGCGCCAGCAGCTTGGACGGGAGGGCCGGCACAGATACGCAGTATTTT	CASSLDGRAGTDTQYF
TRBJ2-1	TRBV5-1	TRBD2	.	TGCGCCAGCACGGGGGCTAGCGGGAGCTCCTACAATGAGCAGTTCTTC	CASTGASGSSYNEQFF
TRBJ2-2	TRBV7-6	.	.	TGTGCCAGCAGCTTAGATGGCGGCGGGGAGCTGTTTTTT	CASSLDGGGELFF
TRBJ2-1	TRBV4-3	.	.	TGCGCCAGCAGCCAAGAGTCGGGGAGGTCTTACAATGAGCAGTTCTTC	CASSQESGRSYNEQFF
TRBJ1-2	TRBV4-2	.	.	TGTGCCAGCAGCCAAGATACGAGACCATATTATGGCTACACCTTC	CASSQDTRPYYGYTF
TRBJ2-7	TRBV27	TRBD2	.	TGTGCCAGCAGTTCGGGACTAGCGGGAGTCTACGAGCAGTACTTC	CASSSGLAGVYEQYF
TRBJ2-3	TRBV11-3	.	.	TGTGCCAGCAGCTTAGTGACCACAGATACGCAGTATTTT	CASSLVTTDTQYF
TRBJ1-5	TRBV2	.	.	TGTGCCAGCAATGGCGGGAGCAATCAGCCCCAGCATTTT	CASNGGSNQPQHF
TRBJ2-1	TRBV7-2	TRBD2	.	TGTGCCAGCACCTCGGGAGGTTCCTACAATGAGCAGTTCTTC	CASTSGGSYNEQFF
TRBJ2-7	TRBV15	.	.	TGTGCCACCAGCAGAGAATTGCCCTCGTACGAGCAGTACTTC	CATSRELPSYEQYF
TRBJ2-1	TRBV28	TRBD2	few	TGTGCCAGCATTTCCGGGAGGGTTGGTGAGCAGTTCTTC	CASISGRVGEQFF
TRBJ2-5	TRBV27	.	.	TGTGCCAGCAGTGGGACCCACCAAGAGACCCAGTACTTC	CASSGTHQETQYF
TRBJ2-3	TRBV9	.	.	TGTGCCAGCAGCGTAGCAGGGTGGCAGAAGGAAGATACGCAGTATTTT	CASSVAGWQKEDTQYF
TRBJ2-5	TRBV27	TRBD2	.	TGTGCCAGCAGTTCTTTACTAGCGGGAGTGTGGGAGACCCAGTACTTC	CASSSLLAGVWETQYF